Here is one TCR beta chain with its context. Its antigen is unknown. This specimen comes from a study of cytomegalovirus exposure and HLA in healthy donors. Across the study: It was reported in a later analysis that the same platform had been used for the 120 validation repertoires as for the 666 first-cohort repertoires.

Broader study findings: Reports described diagnosis of cytomegalovirus status by the classifier as highly specific and sensitive. Rarity characterized most TCR sequences, yet some public TCRs appeared in many donors. According to a subsequent analysis, TCR clusters from the first cohort were inclined to appear together in the roughly 110 validation repertoires.

TCRdb's copy holds only in-frame clones and misses some; the assay was immunoSEQ multiplex PCR. The repertoire includes approximately 180,000 clones, around 88% of them detected once, and over 1.3% sits in the top ten. Between the trimmed V and J ends, which lost 2 bases and 1 base, there was a span of 9 bases. Germline assignment: CDR1 ENHRY and CDR2 SYGVKD. This CDR3 is built from 14 residues. The gene calls are TRBV10-3 and TRBJ2-7; a possible D gene is TRBD1 (6 bases). The source of this sequence is a woman younger than 35 in good health and CMV-seronegative. Sequenced sample: PBMCs. The CDR3 DNA follows: TGTGCCATCAGTGAGGCAGGGGCATCCTACGAGCAGTACTTC. Its translation: CAISEAGASYEQYF.